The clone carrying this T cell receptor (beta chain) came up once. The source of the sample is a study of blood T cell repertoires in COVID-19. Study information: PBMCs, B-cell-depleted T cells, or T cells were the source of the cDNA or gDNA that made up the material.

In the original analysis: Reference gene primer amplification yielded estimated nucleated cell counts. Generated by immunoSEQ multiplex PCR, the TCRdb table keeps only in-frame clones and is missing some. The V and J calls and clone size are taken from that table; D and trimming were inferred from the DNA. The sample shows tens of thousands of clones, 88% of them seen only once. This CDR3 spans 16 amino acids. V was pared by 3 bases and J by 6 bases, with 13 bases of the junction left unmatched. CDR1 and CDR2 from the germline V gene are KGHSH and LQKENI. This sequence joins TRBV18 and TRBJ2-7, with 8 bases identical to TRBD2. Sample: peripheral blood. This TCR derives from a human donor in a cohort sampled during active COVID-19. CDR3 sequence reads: CASSPRGDLKVFEQYF. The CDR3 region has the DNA TGTGCCAGCTCACCGCGGGGGGATCTCAAGGTGTTCGAGCAGTACTTC.